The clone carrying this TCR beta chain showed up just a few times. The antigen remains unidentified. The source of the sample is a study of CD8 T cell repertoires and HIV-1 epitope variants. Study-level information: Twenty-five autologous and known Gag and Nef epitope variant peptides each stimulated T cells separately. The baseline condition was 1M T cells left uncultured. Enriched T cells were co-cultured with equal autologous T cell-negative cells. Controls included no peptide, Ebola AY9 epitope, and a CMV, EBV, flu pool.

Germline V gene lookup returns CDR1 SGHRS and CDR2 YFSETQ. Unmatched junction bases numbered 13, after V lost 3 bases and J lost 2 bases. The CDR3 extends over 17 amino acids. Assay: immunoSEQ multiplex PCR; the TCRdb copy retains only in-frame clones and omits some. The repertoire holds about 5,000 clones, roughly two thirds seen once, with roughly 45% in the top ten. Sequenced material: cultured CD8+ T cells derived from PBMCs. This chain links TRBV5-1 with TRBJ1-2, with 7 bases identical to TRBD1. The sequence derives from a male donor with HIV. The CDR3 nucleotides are TGCGCCAGCAGCTCTACAGGGACAGCTTCCTTGAACTATGGCTACACCTTC. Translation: CASSSTGTASLNYGYTF.